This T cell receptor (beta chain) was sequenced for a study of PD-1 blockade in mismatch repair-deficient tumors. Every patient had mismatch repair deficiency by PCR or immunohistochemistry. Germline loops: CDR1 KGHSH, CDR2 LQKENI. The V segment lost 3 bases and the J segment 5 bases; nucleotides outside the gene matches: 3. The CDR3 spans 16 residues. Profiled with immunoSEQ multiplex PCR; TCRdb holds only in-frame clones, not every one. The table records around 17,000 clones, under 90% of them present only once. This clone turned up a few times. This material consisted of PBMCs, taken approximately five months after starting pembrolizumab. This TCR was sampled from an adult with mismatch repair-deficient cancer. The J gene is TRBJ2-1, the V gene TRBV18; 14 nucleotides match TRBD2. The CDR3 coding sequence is TGTGCCAGCTCACCGCCGGGACTAGCGGGAGACAATGAGCAGTTCTTC. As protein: CASSPPGLAGDNEQFF.